A selection of T cell receptor beta chains follows, all from one sample in a study of T cell responses to AZD1222 COVID-19 vaccine. Only in-frame clones appear in the TCRdb table, and some are missing; sequencing was by immunoSEQ multiplex PCR. This sample has fewer than 200,000 clones, with about 87% found just once. The sample consisted of peripheral blood, taken on day 0 of AZD1222 vaccination. All receptors derive from an adult in good health. CDR3s include the opening cysteine and the closing phenylalanine or tryptophan. The order of the fields is J gene, V gene, D gene, clone size, CDR3 DNA, CDR3 protein. The D gene is left open where the match is weak. A row's size may be missing; if present it is once, few, many or a size class.

TRBJ2-7 | TRBV29-1 | TRBD1 | - | TGCAGCGTTTGGGACAGGACCTCCTACGAGCAGTACTTC | CSVWDRTSYEQYF
TRBJ1-6 | TRBV7-9 | - | - | TGTGCCAGCAGCGACAGGAGTTCACCCCTCCACTTT | CASSDRSSPLHF
TRBJ2-7 | TRBV5-8 | - | - | TGTGCCAGCAGCTTGTCGAAACAGGGAAAGCAGTACTTC | CASSLSKQGKQYF
TRBJ2-5 | TRBV5-1 | TRBD2 | - | TGCGCCAGCAGCTTGGTAGGCCTAGCGGGGGGTCAAGAGACCCAGTACTTC | CASSLVGLAGGQETQYF
TRBJ2-1 | TRBV28 | TRBD2 | once | TGTGCCAGCAGAAATCTAGCGGGAGTAGGCTACAATGAGCAGTTCTTC | CASRNLAGVGYNEQFF
TRBJ2-7 | TRBV6-5 | - | - | TGTGCCAGCAGTTACTCGGGGGGGCGTTCCGAGCAGTACTTC | CASSYSGGRSEQYF
TRBJ1-4 | TRBV7-9 | - | - | TGTGCCAGCAGCTTAGGGGCTGTAGGGGGGTTTCATGAAAAACTGTTTTTT | CASSLGAVGGFHEKLFF
TRBJ2-1 | TRBV5-6 | TRBD2 | - | TGTGCCAGCAGAGGACTAGCGGGAGATCGAAGGTCCTACAATGAGCAGTTCTTC | CASRGLAGDRRSYNEQFF
TRBJ2-7 | TRBV5-1 | TRBD1 | - | TGCGCCAGCAGCCTAAAACCGGGACAGGGGGACTTC | CASSLKPGQGDF
TRBJ2-5 | TRBV7-2 | TRBD1 | - | TGTGCCAGTCTGGAGTTTTCAGGGGGAGAGACCCAGTACTTC | CASLEFSGGETQYF
TRBJ2-5 | TRBV28 | TRBD1 | - | TGTGCCAGCAGTCCGGGACAGGGGGCCCGAGAGACCCAGTACTTC | CASSPGQGARETQYF
TRBJ2-7 | TRBV6-1 | TRBD1 | once | TGTGCCAGCTGTGGAAGGGACAGGGCGGGGGCCTACGAGCAGTACTTC | CASCGRDRAGAYEQYF
TRBJ2-2 | TRBV10-3 | TRBD2 | - | TGTGCCATCAGTGTAATAGCGGGGGTGGAGCTGTTTTTT | CAISVIAGVELFF
TRBJ1-2 | TRBV28 | - | - | TGTGCCAGCAGTTTGGAACAGTTTCATGGCTACACCTTC | CASSLEQFHGYTF
TRBJ2-7 | TRBV18 | TRBD2 | - | TGTGCCAGCTCGCAGGGGACTAGCGGATCGGGAGGGTACGAGCAGTACTTC | CASSQGTSGSGGYEQYF
TRBJ1-1 | TRBV28 | - | - | TGTGCCAGCAGTTTGTCCAGGCGCATGAACACTGAAGCTTTCTTT | CASSLSRRMNTEAFF
TRBJ1-5 | TRBV6-5 | - | - | TGTGCCAGCAGCGGTGGGGATTCCGGCAATCAGCCCCAGCATTTT | CASSGGDSGNQPQHF
TRBJ2-7 | TRBV2 | - | few | TGTGCCAGCAAGGCAGGCAACTCCTACGAGCAGTACTTC | CASKAGNSYEQYF
TRBJ2-7 | TRBV18 | TRBD2 | - | TGTGCCAGCTCACCGACTAGCGGGGCAAGGGAGCAGTACTTC | CASSPTSGAREQYF
TRBJ2-1 | TRBV7-2 | TRBD2 | - | TGTGCCAGCTTGCCCCTCGGGGGGAATGAGCAGTTCTTC | CASLPLGGNEQFF
TRBJ1-4 | TRBV5-1 | - | few | TGCGCCAGCAGCAAGGACGGTTCAACTAATGAAAAACTGTTTTTT | CASSKDGSTNEKLFF
TRBJ2-3 | TRBV18 | - | few | TGTGCCACCGTCCCGCCCACTAGCACAGATACGCAGTATTTT | CATVPPTSTDTQYF
TRBJ2-7 | TRBV5-1 | - | - | TGCGCCAGCAGCCTGAGCGGAGGGGGGAGGTACGAGCAGTACTTC | CASSLSGGGRYEQYF
TRBJ2-7 | TRBV28 | TRBD2 | - | TGTGCCAGCAGTTCCGGGTCTAGCGGGACCCCCTACGAGCAGTACTTC | CASSSGSSGTPYEQYF
TRBJ2-2 | TRBV7-2 | - | - | TGTGCCAGCAGCTTAGCGGGCGGGGAGCTGTTTTTT | CASSLAGGELFF
TRBJ1-2 | TRBV3-1/TRBV3-2 | TRBD1 | - | TGTGCCAGCAGCCGACAGGGATGGCCTTGGTATGGCTACACCTTC | CASSRQGWPWYGYTF
TRBJ2-7 | TRBV10-3 | TRBD2 | - | TGTGCCACCGTAGCGGGAGGGAGCTCCTACGAGCAGTACTTC | CATVAGGSSYEQYF
TRBJ1-6 | TRBV5-1 | - | - | TGCGCCAGCAGCTTGGGCCCGGACCGGGATTCACCCCTCCACTTT | CASSLGPDRDSPLHF
TRBJ2-4 | TRBV18 | TRBD1 | - | TGTGCCAGCTCACCGGACAGGAAAAACATTCAGTACTTC | CASSPDRKNIQYF
TRBJ1-3 | TRBV30 | - | - | TGTGCCTGGAGTGTACGGGGTGACTCTGGAAACACCATATATTTT | CAWSVRGDSGNTIYF
TRBJ2-7 | TRBV6-2/TRBV6-3 | - | - | TGTGCCAGCAGTGACTCCCAATACGAGCAGTACTTC | CASSDSQYEQYF
TRBJ1-2 | TRBV6-5 | - | - | TGTGCCAGCAGTTACTCAAGCTTGGAGGATGGCTACACCTTC | CASSYSSLEDGYTF
TRBJ1-6 | TRBV6-5 | TRBD1 | - | TGTGCCAGCAGTAATGACAGGGAAAATTCACCCCTCCACTTT | CASSNDRENSPLHF
TRBJ1-5 | TRBV24-1 | - | - | TGTGCCACGGACCCCGGGGGAAGCAATCAGCCCCAGCATTTT | CATDPGGSNQPQHF
TRBJ1-5 | TRBV6-6 | - | once | TGTGCCAGCAGCCCCCAAGGTAAAATCTGGCCCCAGCATTTT | CASSPQGKIWPQHF
TRBJ2-1 | TRBV18 | TRBD2 | - | TGTGCCAGCTCACCACCTCCGGGAGGGCCCGCCAATGAGCAGTTCTTC | CASSPPPGGPANEQFF
TRBJ2-2 | TRBV9 | TRBD2 | - | TGTGCCAGCAGCGATAGCGGGGGGGCCAGGACCGGGGAGCTGTTTTTT | CASSDSGGARTGELFF
TRBJ1-1 | TRBV14 | - | - | TGTGCCAGCAGCCCGAGGACAGCACCGAACACTGAAGCTTTCTTT | CASSPRTAPNTEAFF
TRBJ2-1 | TRBV12-3/TRBV12-4 | TRBD1 | - | TGTGCCAGCAGACCGACAGGGGGCTATGAGCAGTTCTTC | CASRPTGGYEQFF
TRBJ2-7 | TRBV3-1/TRBV3-2 | - | many | TGTGCCAGCAGCCAAGGGTGGCGGCGGGTCTACGAGCAGTACTTC | CASSQGWRRVYEQYF
TRBJ2-7 | TRBV28 | TRBD2 | - | TGTGCCAGCAGTTCAGTAGCGGGAGTCGCCTACGAGCAGTACTTC | CASSSVAGVAYEQYF
TRBJ2-5 | TRBV10-3 | - | - | TGTGCCATCAGTGATAATAGGGGCCAAGAGACCCAGTACTTC | CAISDNRGQETQYF
TRBJ1-5 | TRBV20-1 | TRBD1 | - | TGCAGTGCTAGTATGGGGAGTTTTTATTCGGGACAGTCCCATCAGCCCCAGCATTTT | CSASMGSFYSGQSHQPQHF
TRBJ2-1 | TRBV6-5 | - | - | TGTGCCAGCAGTTACCAGAGGCAGGGTCTTGGTAATGAGCAGTTCTTC | CASSYQRQGLGNEQFF
TRBJ2-1 | TRBV5-1 | - | - | TGCGCCAGCTCCCATGGGCGGACAGAGTGGATTGAGCAGTTCTTC | CASSHGRTEWIEQFF
TRBJ2-3 | TRBV4-2 | - | - | TGTGCCAGCAGCCAAGATCGGCAAGGCCCCACAGATACGCAGTATTTT | CASSQDRQGPTDTQYF
TRBJ1-5 | TRBV6-5 | - | - | TGTGCCAGCACCAGGGATCTAGGCCAGCCCCAGCATTTT | CASTRDLGQPQHF
TRBJ2-7 | TRBV10-3 | - | once | TGTGCCATCAGTGATGGGCCAACCCCCTACGAGCAGTACTTC | CAISDGPTPYEQYF
TRBJ2-1 | TRBV6-1 | TRBD1 | - | TGTGCCAGCAGTGGACAGGGCGGCTACTCCTACAATGAGCAGTTCTTC | CASSGQGGYSYNEQFF
TRBJ1-4 | TRBV5-1 | - | - | TGCGCCAGCAGCTTGGTGGCGGGCTCCAGTGAAAAACTGTTTTTT | CASSLVAGSSEKLFF